Sequencing of this T cell receptor beta chain was carried out in a study of OX40 agonist ivuxolimab in advanced cancers. Regarding the study in general: Ivuxolimab was a fully human IgG2 agonistic monoclonal antibody targeting the costimulatory receptor OX40 (CD134). Intravenous ivuxolimab was administered to patients every 2 weeks at six dose levels: 0.01, 0.1, 0.3, 1.5, 3 and 10 mg/kg. Of the roughly 54 dose-escalation patients, hepatocellular carcinoma was present in 19, melanoma in roughly 15, renal cell carcinoma in 9 and head and neck cancer in 9. The dose-escalation cohort was about 86% male with a mean age of approximately 60 years, ranging from roughly 23 to 85. Patients were allowed to have had prior anti-PD-1, anti-PD-L1 or anti-CTLA-4 therapy, and less than 45% of the dose-escalation patients had previously received checkpoint inhibitors. Partial responses were achieved by three dose-escalation patients, of whom one had hepatocellular carcinoma and two had cutaneous melanoma. The purpose of peripheral TCRbeta sequencing was to test whether ivuxolimab changed TCR sequence diversity and led to clonal T-cell expansion. The paper covers the monotherapy dose-escalation part of the phase I ivuxolimab trial, which included N of about 51 patients.

Patients with a history of autoimmune disease or receiving systemic immunosuppression were excluded from the trial. In every dose cohort, peripheral blood was drawn for TCR sequencing at baseline, cycle 4 day 1, and cycle 7 day 1. Samples were obtained from an open-label, multicenter, first-in-human phase I dose-escalation trial of ivuxolimab. Adults with locally advanced or metastatic melanoma, renal cell carcinoma, hepatocellular carcinoma or head and neck squamous cell carcinoma were enrolled in the trial. Before TCR sequencing, CD4+ T cells and CD8+ T cells from peripheral blood were sorted into separate populations. This clone was seen more than once but under ten times. Its antigen remains unidentified. Per-base quality was not reported, and no clone a single base away is much larger than it. Including the terminal cysteine and phenylalanine, the CDR3 comprises 13 residues. The only DNA kept is the CDR3, 39 bases in frame from the first base. CDR1 and CDR2 were assigned from the germline V gene as SGHDN and FVKESK. The trim is 1 base for V and 2 bases for J, with a gap of 6 bases between the germline ends.

Results the study describes overall, beyond this receptor: After ivuxolimab, more expanded clones were found on average in CD8+ T cells than in CD4+ T cells. Low levels of normalized T-cell clonal expansion were also shown by some nonresponding patients. At doses of 0.1 to 3.0 mg/kg, clonal expansion of both CD4+ and CD8+ blood T cells was observed from baseline to week 6. The antigen specificity of the clonally expanded peripheral T cells was not determined. In the 0.1-3.0 mg/kg groups, partial responders had among the lowest normalized peripheral clonal expansion, particularly in CD8+ T cells.

To sequence the TCRbeta CDR3 region, genomic DNA was isolated from the sorted cells. The immunoSEQ Assay was used for sequencing of TCRbeta CDR3 regions. TCRdb's version of the immuneACCESS table is confined to in-frame rearrangements and falls short of the full clone set. An unresolved V gene accounts for under half of the shortfall where checked; the remainder is of unknown origin. The sample table lists 50,000 to 55,000 clones, 85% to 90% of them with a count of one. The ten most abundant clones make up roughly 10% of the sample. This receptor was taken from an adult with an advanced solid tumor such as melanoma, head and neck, liver or kidney cancer. This chain joins TRBV14 to TRBJ2-7; confidence is insufficient to name the D gene. The sequences come from CD4+ or CD8+ T cells sorted from blood, collected in a trial of the OX40 agonist ivuxolimab. The CDR3 region reads CASSQAEAYEQYF. The DNA reads as follows: TGTGCCAGCAGCCAAGCAGAAGCCTACGAGCAGTACTTC.